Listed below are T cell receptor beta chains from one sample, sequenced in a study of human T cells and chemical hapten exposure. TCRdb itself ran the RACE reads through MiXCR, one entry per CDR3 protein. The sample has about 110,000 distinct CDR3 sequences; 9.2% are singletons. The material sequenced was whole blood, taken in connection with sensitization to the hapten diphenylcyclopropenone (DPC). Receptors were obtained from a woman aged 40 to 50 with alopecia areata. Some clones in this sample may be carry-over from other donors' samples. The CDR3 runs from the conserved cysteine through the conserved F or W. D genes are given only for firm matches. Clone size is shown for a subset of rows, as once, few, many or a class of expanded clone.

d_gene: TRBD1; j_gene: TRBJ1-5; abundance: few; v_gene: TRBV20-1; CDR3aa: CSAREGQGGQPQHF; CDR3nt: TGCAGTGCTAGAGAAGGACAGGGGGGTCAGCCCCAGCATTTT
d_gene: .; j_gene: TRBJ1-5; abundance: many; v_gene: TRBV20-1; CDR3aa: CSARVGGSQPQHF; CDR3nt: TGCAGTGCTAGAGTTGGGGGGAGCCAGCCCCAGCATTTT
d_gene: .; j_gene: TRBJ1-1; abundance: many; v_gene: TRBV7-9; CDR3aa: CASSLESQRAFF; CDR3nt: TGTGCCAGCAGCTTAGAGAGTCAGAGAGCTTTCTTT
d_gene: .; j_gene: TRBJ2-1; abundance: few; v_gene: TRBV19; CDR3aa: CASSTATGYNEQFF; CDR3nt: TGTGCCAGTAGTACGGCGACGGGCTACAATGAGCAGTTCTTC
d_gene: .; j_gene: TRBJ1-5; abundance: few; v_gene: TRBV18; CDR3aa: CASSAGRDQPQHF; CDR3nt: TGTGCCAGCTCAGCGGGCAGGGATCAGCCCCAGCATTTT
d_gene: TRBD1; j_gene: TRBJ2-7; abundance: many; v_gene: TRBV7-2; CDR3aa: CASSLRDSIYEQYF; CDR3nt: TGTGCCAGCAGCCTCCGGGACAGCATCTACGAGCAGTACTTC
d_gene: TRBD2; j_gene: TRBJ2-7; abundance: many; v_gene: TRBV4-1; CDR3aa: CASSKDGGLAGTYEQYF; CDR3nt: TGCGCCAGCAGCAAAGACGGGGGACTAGCGGGGACCTACGAGCAGTACTTC
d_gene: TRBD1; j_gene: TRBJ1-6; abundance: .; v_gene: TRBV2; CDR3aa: CASRRDREGHF; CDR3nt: TGTGCCAGCAGACGGGACAGGGAAGGCCACTTT
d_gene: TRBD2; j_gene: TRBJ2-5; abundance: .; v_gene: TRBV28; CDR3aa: CASSLASGVQETLYF; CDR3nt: TGTGCCAGCAGCCTGGCTAGCGGGGTACAAGAGACCCTGTACTTC
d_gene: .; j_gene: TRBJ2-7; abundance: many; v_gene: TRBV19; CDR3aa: CASSIRTGGAYEQYF; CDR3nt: TGTGCCAGTAGTATCCGGACAGGCGGGGCCTACGAGCAGTACTTC
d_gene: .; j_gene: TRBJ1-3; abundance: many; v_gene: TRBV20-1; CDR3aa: CSGREVETIYF; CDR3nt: TGCAGTGGGCGTGAAGTCGAGACCATATATTTT
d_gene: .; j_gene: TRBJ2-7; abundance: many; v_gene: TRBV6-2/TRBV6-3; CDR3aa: CASTPGTSRNEQYF; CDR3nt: TGTGCCAGCACTCCAGGTACCTCGCGGAACGAGCAGTACTTC
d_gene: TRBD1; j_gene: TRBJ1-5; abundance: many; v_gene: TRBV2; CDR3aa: CASSEGTAIRPLHF; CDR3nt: TGTGCCAGCAGTGAGGGGACAGCCATTCGCCCCCTGCATTTT
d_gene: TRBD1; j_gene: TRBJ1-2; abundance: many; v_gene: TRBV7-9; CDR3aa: CASSLVGQGNYGYTF; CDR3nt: TGTGCCAGCAGCTTAGTTGGACAGGGGAACTATGGCTACACCTTC
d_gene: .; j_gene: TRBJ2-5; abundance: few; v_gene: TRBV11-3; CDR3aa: CASSLDGGIRETQYF; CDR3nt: TGTGCCAGCAGCTTAGATGGAGGGATACGGGAGACCCAGTACTTC
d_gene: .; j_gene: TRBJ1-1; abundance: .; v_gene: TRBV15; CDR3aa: CATSRDLIGEAFF; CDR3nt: TGTGCCACCAGCAGAGATTTGATCGGTGAAGCTTTCTTT
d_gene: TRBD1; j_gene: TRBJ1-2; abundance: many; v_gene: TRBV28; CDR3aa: CASRSPGGGTDYGYTF; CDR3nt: TGTGCCAGCAGGTCCCCAGGGGGGGGGACCGACTATGGCTACACCTTC
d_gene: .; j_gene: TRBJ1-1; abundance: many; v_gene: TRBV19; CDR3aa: CASSMGGVGHTEAFF; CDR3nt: TGTGCCAGTAGTATGGGAGGGGTCGGGCACACTGAAGCTTTCTTT
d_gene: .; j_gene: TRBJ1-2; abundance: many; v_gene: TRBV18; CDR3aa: CASSPIAIGTNYGYTF; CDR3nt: TGTGCCAGCTCACCAATCGCAATAGGGACTAACTATGGCTACACCTTC
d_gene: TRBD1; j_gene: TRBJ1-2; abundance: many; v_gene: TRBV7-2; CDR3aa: CASSSTLDRDRGYTF; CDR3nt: TGTGCCAGCAGCTCCACCCTCGACAGGGATCGTGGCTACACCTTC
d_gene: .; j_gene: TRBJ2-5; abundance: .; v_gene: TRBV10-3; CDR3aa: CAISEDGNRETQYF; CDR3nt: TGTGCCATCAGTGAGGATGGGAATCGAGAGACCCAGTACTTC
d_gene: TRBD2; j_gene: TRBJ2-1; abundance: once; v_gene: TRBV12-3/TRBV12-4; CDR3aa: CASSWTSGGSQGSYNEQFF; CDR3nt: TGTGCCAGCAGTTGGACTAGCGGGGGGTCCCAAGGGTCCTACAATGAGCAGTTCTTC
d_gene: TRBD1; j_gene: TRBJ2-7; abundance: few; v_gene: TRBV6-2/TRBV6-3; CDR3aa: CASRTSRQGGTYEQYF; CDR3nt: TGTGCCAGCAGGACCTCCAGACAGGGGGGTACCTACGAGCAGTACTTC
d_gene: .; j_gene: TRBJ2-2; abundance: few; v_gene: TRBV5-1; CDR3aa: CASSLAPWENTGELFF; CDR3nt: TGCGCCAGCAGCTTGGCCCCGTGGGAGAACACCGGGGAGCTGTTTTTT
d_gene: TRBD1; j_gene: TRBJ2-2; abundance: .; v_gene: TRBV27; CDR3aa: CATRIRGLANTGELFF; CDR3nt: TGTGCCACGCGGATCAGGGGGCTCGCGAACACCGGGGAGCTGTTTTTT
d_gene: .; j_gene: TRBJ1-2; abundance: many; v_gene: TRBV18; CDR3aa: CASSPATVNYGYTF; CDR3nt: TGTGCCAGCTCACCAGCAACAGTTAACTATGGCTACACCTTC
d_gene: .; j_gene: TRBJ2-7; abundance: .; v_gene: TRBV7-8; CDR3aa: CASSFGALPSIDEQYF; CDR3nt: TGTGCCAGCAGCTTCGGGGCCTTACCTTCAATCGACGAGCAGTACTTC
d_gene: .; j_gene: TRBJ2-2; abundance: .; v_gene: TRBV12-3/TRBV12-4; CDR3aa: CASSLMGAGGELFF; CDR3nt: TGTGCCAGCAGTTTAATGGGGGCCGGCGGGGAGCTGTTTTTT
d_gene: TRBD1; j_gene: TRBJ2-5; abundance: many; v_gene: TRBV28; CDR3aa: CASRGTGRETQYF; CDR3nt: TGTGCCAGCAGAGGGACAGGTCGAGAGACCCAGTACTTC
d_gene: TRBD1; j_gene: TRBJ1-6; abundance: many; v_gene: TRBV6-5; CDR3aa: CASSPGQGYNSPLHF; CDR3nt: TGTGCCAGCAGCCCGGGACAGGGGTACAATTCACCCCTCCACTTT
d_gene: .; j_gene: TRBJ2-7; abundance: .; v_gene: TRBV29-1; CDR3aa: CSVRLGAYEQYF; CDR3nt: TGCAGCGTTCGGTTGGGGGCCTACGAGCAGTACTTC
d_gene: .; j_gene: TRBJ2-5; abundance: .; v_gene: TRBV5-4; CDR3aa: CASSLDGEAQYF; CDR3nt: TGTGCCAGCAGCTTGGACGGAGAGGCCCAGTACTTC
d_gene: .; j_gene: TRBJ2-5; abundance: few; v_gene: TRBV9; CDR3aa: CASSVTPTGTLGGETQYF; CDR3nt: TGTGCCAGCAGCGTGACCCCTACCGGGACCTTGGGAGGAGAGACCCAGTACTTC
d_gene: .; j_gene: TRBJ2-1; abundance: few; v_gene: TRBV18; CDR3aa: CASSPPSGAKGEQFF; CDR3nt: TGTGCCAGCTCACCACCATCGGGGGCGAAGGGTGAGCAGTTCTTC
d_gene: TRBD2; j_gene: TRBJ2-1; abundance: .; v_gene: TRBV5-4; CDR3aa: CASSLLAGGPGEQFF; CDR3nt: TGTGCCAGCAGCCTACTGGCGGGGGGGCCGGGTGAGCAGTTCTTC
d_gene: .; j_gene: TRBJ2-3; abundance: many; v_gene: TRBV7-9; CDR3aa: CASSSNYNPSTDTQYF; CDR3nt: TGTGCCAGCAGCTCCAACTACAACCCTAGCACAGATACGCAGTATTTT
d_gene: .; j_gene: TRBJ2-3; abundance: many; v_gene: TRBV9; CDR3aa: CASSAYTDTQYF; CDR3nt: TGTGCCAGCAGCGCTTACACAGATACGCAGTATTTT
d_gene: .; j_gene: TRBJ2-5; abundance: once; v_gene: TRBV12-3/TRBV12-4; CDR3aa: CASSLNVQQETQYF; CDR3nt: TGTGCCAGCAGTTTAAACGTTCAGCAAGAGACCCAGTACTTC
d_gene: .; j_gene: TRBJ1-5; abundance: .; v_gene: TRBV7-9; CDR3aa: CASSLTGSQPQHF; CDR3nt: TGTGCCAGCAGCCTTACAGGGAGCCAGCCCCAGCATTTT
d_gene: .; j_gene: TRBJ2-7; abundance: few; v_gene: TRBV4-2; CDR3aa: CASSQGRSYEQYF; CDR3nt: TGTGCCAGCAGCCAAGGACGCTCCTACGAGCAGTACTTC
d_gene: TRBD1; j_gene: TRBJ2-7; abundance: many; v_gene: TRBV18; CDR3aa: CASSPSGTGSYEQYF; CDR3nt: TGTGCCAGCTCACCTTCGGGGACAGGGTCCTACGAGCAGTACTTC
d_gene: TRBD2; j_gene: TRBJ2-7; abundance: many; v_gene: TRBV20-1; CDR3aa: CSAPSLRGTPYEQYF; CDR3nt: TGCAGTGCTCCAAGCCTGCGGGGGACTCCCTACGAGCAGTACTTC
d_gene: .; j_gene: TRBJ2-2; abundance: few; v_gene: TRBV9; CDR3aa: CASSVDPVGELFF; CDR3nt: TGTGCCAGCAGCGTAGATCCGGTTGGGGAGCTGTTTTTT
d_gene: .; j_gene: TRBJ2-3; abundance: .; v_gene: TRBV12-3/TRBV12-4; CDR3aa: CASSLEGGGRTDTQYF; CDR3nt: TGTGCCAGCAGTTTAGAAGGGGGGGGCCGCACAGATACGCAGTATTTT